The sample holds a few counts of the clone carrying this T cell receptor beta chain. What it recognizes is unknown. Next came a second PCR, run for about 7 to 12 cycles, which used a sample-barcoded 5' primer along with a J-beta primer mix. Carrying 12 random nucleotides, a template-switch adaptor labeled each individual cDNA molecule. TCRdb re-derived calls from the 5' RACE reads in MiXCR, one entry per CDR3 protein. The table records approximately 730,000 distinct CDR3 sequences, 43% of them present only once. The CDR3 runs to 16 residues. Looked up from germline, CDR1 is SGHVS and CDR2 is FQNEAQ. J gave up 7 bases and V 3 bases, and 5 bases lay outside the gene matches. The data were obtained in a study of blood T cells in healthy people across ages. General study findings and limits: Older age coincided with a roughly linear decline in TCR beta diversity per million T cells. CMV status of donors was not determined, possibly confounding expanded clonotype changes.

V is TRBV7-8 and J is TRBJ1-6; 11 bases map to TRBD1. The receptor comes from a woman aged 60-70 years in good health. The sequencing input was blood. CDR3 DNA: TGTGCCAGCAGCTTCGGACAGGGGGCGCAAAATTCACCCCTCCACTTT. Translated: CASSFGQGAQNSPLHF.